Given below is one TCR beta chain in context. Its cognate antigen has yet to be identified. No much larger clonotype is one base removed from it; base qualities were not supplied. The meaning of the sample's treatment or condition label: allogeneic hematopoietic cell transplantation with graft depleted of TCRalphabeta T cells and CD19 B cells. Transplant recipients were children who received TCRalphabeta/CD19-depleted allogeneic hematopoietic cell grafts. The CDR3 measures 14 amino acids from cysteine to phenylalanine. Of the read, only the CDR3 DNA is kept; its 42 bases are in frame from base 1. CDR1 and CDR2 (SGHTA, FQGNSA) derive from the germline V gene. Here V drops 5 bases and J drops 6 bases, and the junction holds 6 bases not matched to any gene. The record originates from a study of T-cell reconstitution after alpha-beta-depleted transplantation in children (dated by TCRdb to about 2016). About the full investigation: Using TCR repertoire profiling, the study followed T-cell immune reconstitution in a quantitative way in children after TCRalphabeta/CD19-depleted allogeneic hematopoietic cell transplantation.

The method behind the library was PCR. For sequencing, an Illumina HiSeq 2500 was employed. Molecular barcoding was employed in the preparation of TCR libraries, with unique molecular identifiers being used to normalize TCRbeta repertoire quantification. TCRdb redid the processing of the public reads, applying fastp at Q25 and MiXCR, and retained in-frame beta chains. Under each unique CDR3 protein, matching rows form one entry showing the most common genes and DNA. This sample holds around 580,000 distinct CDR3 sequences; about a quarter were observed only once. About a third of the sample is held by the ten biggest clonotypes. Overall study results and their limits: In some patients, the high TCRbeta diversity seen at day 60 was put down to recipient T cells and intrathymic progenitors that had survived conditioning. The apparently early recovery of alphabetaT-cell counts about two months after transplant reportedly depended on only several hundred rapidly expanded clones that came from non-depleted graft cells. Over the following months the frequencies of hyperexpanded clones went down, and after one year T-cell counts and TCRbeta diversity were mostly credited to newly produced T cells.

The sequenced sample was PBMCs, obtained before TCRalphabeta/CD19-depleted stem cell transplant. The sequence was collected from a boy under two years old with Wiskott-Aldrich syndrome, due to receive a stem cell transplant. The rearrangement combines TRBV7-2 with TRBJ2-3; TRBD2 matches 9 bases in the middle. The sequence in DNA is TGTGCCAGCAGCAGGGGGACTAGCATTGATACGCAGTATTTT. This yields the protein CASSRGTSIDTQYF.